The 18 T cell receptor beta chains below were found in one sample sequenced in a study of shared clonotypes between healthy human individuals. Measured with immunoSEQ multiplex PCR; TCRdb has only the in-frame clones, and not every one. The profile shows roughly 1 million clones, around 74% of them singletons. Specimen: memory CD4+ T cells sorted from blood. Subset defined: CD45RA-negative fraction. The receptor source for this set is a man between 18 and 35 years old in good health.

To note about this clone: The identical CDR3 is also encoded by other nucleotide sequences in the sample. This chain connects TRBV4-1 to TRBJ1-4, with D unresolved. The germline gives CDR1 MGHRA, CDR2 YSYEKL. The CDR3 is 13 residues long. The germline V and J ends were trimmed by 1 base and 7 bases, with 7 bases remaining between them. CDR3 nucleotides: TGCGCCAGCAGCCAAGTTAGATCTGAAAAACTGTTTTTT. This gives the protein CASSQVRSEKLFF.

In its sample, this clone was seen once. J is TRBJ2-5 and V is TRBV5-1; TRBD2 is a possible D gene (6 bases). The end of the DNA aligns better with TRBJ2-7, so the J call may be wrong. Germline V gives CDR1 SGHRS, CDR2 YFSETQ. The CDR3 contains 15 residues. Written as DNA, the CDR3 is TGCGCCAGCAGCTTGGACGGAGGGTATTTTTACGAGCAGTACTTC. It yields the protein CASSLDGGYFYEQYF.

This rearrangement joins TRBV7-9 to TRBJ2-7; 7 bases line up with TRBD1. J lost 0 bases, V lost 8 bases, and 4 bases had no gene match. Germline CDR1 reads SEHNR; CDR2 reads FQNEAQ (reference sequence). This CDR3 comprises 13 residues. The CDR3 here is CASGQVSSYEQYF. In DNA, the CDR3 is TGTGCCAGCGGACAGGTGAGCTCCTACGAGCAGTACTTC.

The gene calls are TRBV30 and TRBJ2-2; 10 bases match TRBD2. The CDR3 is 17 residues long. The germline gives CDR1 GTSNPN, CDR2 SVGIG (reference sequence). V trimming: 1 base; J trimming: 4 bases; junction bases outside the gene matches: 9. The CDR3, as DNA: TGTGCCTGGAGTGGAAGCGGGGGGGAAAGAATCACCGGGGAGCTGTTTTTT. Protein product: CAWSGSGGERITGELFF.

The chain uses TRBV30 and TRBJ2-1, with D perhaps matching TRBD1 or TRBD2 (5 bases each). Germline V gives CDR1 GTSNPN, CDR2 SVGIG (reference sequence). Trimming removed 0 bases from V and 9 bases from J, with 15 bases in between. CDR3 length: 14 amino acids. CDR3 in DNA: TGTGCCTGGAGTGTACTCTTGGGGGACGGTGAGCAGTTCTTC. It specifies CAWSVLLGDGEQFF. The complete variable domain, with remaining parts taken from reference TRBV30 and TRBJ2-1, reads SQTIHQWPATLVQPVGSPLSLECTVEGTSNPNLYWYRQAAGRGLQLLFYSVGIGQISSEVPQNLSASRPQDRQFILSSKKLLLSDSGFYLCAWSVLLGDGEQFFGPGTRLTVL.

The chain carries TRBV5-5 and TRBJ2-7; D uncertain. Germline V gene lookup returns CDR1 SGHKS and CDR2 YYEKEE (reference sequence). V lost 0 bases and J lost 3, with 4 bases in between. This CDR3 has 12 residues. The CDR3 sequence is CASSLAHYEQYF. In nucleotides, the CDR3 is TGTGCCAGCAGCTTGGCTCACTACGAGCAGTACTTC.

V and J are TRBV15 and TRBJ2-7, with 9 bases fitting TRBD1. V was clipped by 0 bases and J by 2 bases; unmatched bases: 2. The CDR3 covers 15 residues. Germline CDR1 is LNHNV and CDR2 is YYDKDF (reference sequence). The CDR3, as DNA: TGTGCCACCAGCAGAGAAGGGACAGGGCCCTACGAGCAGTACTTC. As protein: CATSREGTGPYEQYF.

J is TRBJ1-2 and V is TRBV4-1; D gene unclear. This CDR3 region has 13 residues. Trimming removed 3 bases at V and 5 bases at J, with 10 bases between. The germline V gene has CDR1 MGHRA and CDR2 YSYEKL. CDR3 sequence reads: CASSQAGSYGYTF. CDR3 nucleotides: TGCGCCAGCAGCCAGGCAGGCTCGTATGGCTACACCTTC.

In its sample, this clone was seen many times. Other DNA sequences from this sample encode an identical CDR3 as well. This chain uses TRBV30 with TRBJ1-1; 7 positions match TRBD1. This CDR3 comprises 13 residues. The V gene's germline CDR1 is GTSNPN and CDR2 SVGIG (reference sequence). After removal of 1 base from V and 2 bases from J, the junction contained 1 base not matched to a gene. CDR3 coding DNA: TGTGCCTGGAGTGGACAGGGAAACACTGAAGCTTTCTTT. As protein: CAWSGQGNTEAFF.

The sample holds a few counts of this clone. The genes are TRBV7-9 and TRBJ2-3; D is ambiguous. The CDR3 loop spans 16 amino acids. The V end lost 7 bases, the J end lost 2 bases, and 19 bases lay between the germline ends. Germline V gene data show CDR1 as SEHNR and CDR2 as FQNEAQ (reference sequence). Here the CDR3 DNA reads TGTGCCAGCACCCACGGCCCAAGGTTCGACACAGATACGCAGTATTTT. Encoded protein: CASTHGPRFDTDTQYF. The variable domain in full, completed from reference TRBV7-9 and TRBJ2-3, reads DTGVSQNPRHKITKRGQNVTFRCDPISEHNRLYWYRQTLGQGPEFLTYFQNEAQLEKSRLLSDRFSAERPKGSFSTLEIQRTEQGDSAMYLCASTHGPRFDTDTQYFGPGTRLTVL.

The chain employs TRBV5-1 and TRBJ1-2; a possible D gene is TRBD1 (5 bases). Deletions cut 0 bases from V and 8 bases from J, with 17 bases between. The CDR3 length is 15 residues. Looked up from germline, CDR1 is SGHRS and CDR2 is YFSETQ. CDR3 sequence: CASSLEGGQVNGYTF. CDR3 DNA: TGCGCCAGCAGCTTGGAGGGCGGACAAGTTAACGGCTACACCTTC.

This clone has a single count. The V gene is TRBV4-3, the J gene TRBJ2-1; 7 bases map to TRBD2. V lost 4 bases to trimming and J lost 3 bases; unmatched junction nucleotides: 9. The CDR3 contains 16 residues. Germline assignment: CDR1 LGHNA and CDR2 YSLEER. DNA of the CDR3: TGCGCCAGCAGCCTTGGCGTAAGCGGGAACTACAATGAGCAGTTCTTC. Protein sequence: CASSLGVSGNYNEQFF.

The V gene is TRBV28, the J gene TRBJ2-7, with 9 bases lining up with TRBD1. The germline CDR1 and CDR2 sequences are MDHEN and SYDVKM. CDR3 length: 14 residues. Unmatched junction bases numbered 6, after V lost 5 bases and J lost 4 bases. This CDR3 reads CASSTGGQGYEQYF. The CDR3 bases are TGTGCCAGCAGTACTGGGGGACAGGGATACGAGCAGTACTTC.

This chain joins TRBV5-6 and TRBJ2-3, with 9 nucleotides matching TRBD2. The CDR3 loop spans 14 amino acids. The junction had 6 bases not matched to a gene; V was cut back by 6 bases and J by 4 bases. Germline assignment: CDR1 SGHDT and CDR2 YYEEEE. This CDR3 reads CASNRQREADTQYF. In DNA form, the CDR3 reads TGTGCCAGCAACCGGCAGCGGGAGGCAGATACGCAGTATTTT.

In this sample, this clone turned up once. This specimen includes other DNA sequences encoding the same CDR3. CDR3 residues: CAWSVGGSNQPQHF. The CDR3 region has the DNA TGTGCCTGGAGTGTGGGGGGGAGCAATCAGCCCCAGCATTTT. The genes are TRBV30 and TRBJ1-5, with D maybe TRBD1 (5 bases). The CDR3 has 14 residues. With 0 bases removed from V and 1 base from J, the gap between germline ends came to 7 bases. Germline CDR1 reads GTSNPN; CDR2 reads SVGIG (reference sequence).

The genes are TRBV6-5 and TRBJ1-1; 8 bases are a match to TRBD1. Germline loops: CDR1 MNHEY, CDR2 SVGAGI. After removal of 2 bases from V and 6 bases from J, the junction contained 11 bases not matched to a gene. CDR3 size: 16 residues. The CDR3 sequence: CASSYRRTGNRAEAFF. The CDR3 DNA reads TGTGCCAGCAGTTACCGTCGGACAGGGAACCGGGCTGAAGCTTTCTTT.

The chain combines TRBV6-5 with TRBJ2-1, with 13 bases that match TRBD2. Per germline, CDR1 MNHEY and CDR2 SVGAGI. The CDR3 length is 15 residues. Losses at the gene ends were 4 bases for V and 7 bases for J; bases not matched to a gene: 4. CDR3 DNA: TGTGCCAGCAGTTGGGGACTAGCGGGAAGGAATGAGCAGTTCTTC. It yields the protein CASSWGLAGRNEQFF.

The genes are TRBV5-6 and TRBJ1-1; no reliable D call. Germline values: CDR1 SGHDT, CDR2 YYEEEE. There are 15 residues in the CDR3. Between the trimmed V and J ends, which lost 4 bases and 0 bases, there was a span of 13 bases. CDR3 in amino acids: CASSPSWAMNTEAFF. The CDR3 DNA reads as TGTGCCAGCAGCCCGAGTTGGGCCATGAACACTGAAGCTTTCTTT.